This TCR beta chain stems from a study of shared clonotypes between healthy human individuals. A note on this clone: The antigen remains unidentified.

Assay used: immunoSEQ multiplex PCR; TCRdb lists only in-frame clones, some missing. The sample has some 1.5 million clones, around 95% seen once. Whole-study findings and limits: Compared with clonotypes that all four donors shared, non-shared clonotypes had lower generation probabilities.

This CDR3 region has 14 residues. Germline loops: CDR1 SGHNT, CDR2 YYREEE (reference sequence). Germline trimming cut 8 bases from V and 5 bases from J; bases unmatched to any gene: 5. The receptor's source is a man aged 25-45 years in good health. This chain uses TRBV5-4 with TRBJ2-1, with 12 bases matching TRBD2. Sample: naive CD4+ T cells sorted from blood. Subset here: CD45RA+ positively selected. CDR3 sequence: CASLAGGPHNEQFF. In DNA form, the CDR3 reads TGTGCCAGTCTAGCGGGAGGGCCTCACAATGAGCAGTTCTTC.